This is a list of T cell receptor beta chains from one sample in a study of human T cells and chemical hapten exposure. TCRdb re-analysed the RACE reads in MiXCR, keeping a single row per CDR3 protein. Here the sample spans just over 80,000 distinct CDR3 sequences, about 10% being singletons. The source material was whole blood, sampled in connection with sensitization to the hapten diphenylcyclopropenone (DPC). All receptors derive from a woman aged 45-65 years with alopecia areata. Some clones in this sample may be carry-over from other donors' samples. The conserved cysteine and the conserved F or W are not part of the CDR3 here. The D gene is left open where the match is weak. Size is omitted from some rows. Given values are once, few, many or a class for expanded clones.

CDR3aa | j_gene | abundance | d_gene | v_gene
ASSRRAGGPVEQY | TRBJ2-7 | many | TRBD2 | TRBV7-9
ASSLSGTATYEQY | TRBJ2-7 | many | NA | TRBV5-1
ASSPLGGHEAF | TRBJ1-1 | NA | NA | TRBV7-2
ASSPQRSGETQY | TRBJ2-5 | NA | NA | TRBV28
ASSRKEGGYNEQF | TRBJ2-1 | NA | NA | TRBV7-3
ASSVGQGPSPLH | TRBJ1-6 | few | TRBD1 | TRBV5-1
ASSLAARRLLVNEKLF | TRBJ1-4 | few | NA | TRBV5-6
ASSLGARDEQF | TRBJ2-1 | NA | NA | TRBV5-1
ASQDPGKQPQH | TRBJ1-5 | NA | NA | TRBV6-6
ASSLEEIRFRELF | TRBJ2-2 | many | NA | TRBV11-2
ASSLLGGHEQF | TRBJ2-1 | NA | TRBD1 | TRBV6-2/TRBV6-3
SVRGADGYT | TRBJ1-2 | many | NA | TRBV29-1
ASSFRSSGINSYNEQF | TRBJ2-1 | many | NA | TRBV5-6
ASSLGVNPWNSGNTIY | TRBJ1-3 | many | NA | TRBV5-4
ASSPWTSGQETQY | TRBJ2-5 | many | TRBD2 | TRBV3-1
ASSYRMGAGDTQY | TRBJ2-3 | many | NA | TRBV12-3/TRBV12-4
ASSELSGGQETQY | TRBJ2-5 | many | TRBD2 | TRBV27
SVGRSSGANVLT | TRBJ2-6 | few | NA | TRBV29-1
SVVRAGQTQY | TRBJ2-5 | NA | NA | TRBV29-1
AWSLRNKNTEAF | TRBJ1-1 | few | NA | TRBV30
SVETSRNTGELF | TRBJ2-2 | NA | NA | TRBV29-1
STRTSSNNEQF | TRBJ2-1 | few | TRBD2 | TRBV29-1
ASSFRTEGTAAF | TRBJ1-1 | NA | NA | TRBV5-1
ASSDGKPQH | TRBJ1-5 | few | NA | TRBV2
ASSLVTGGPQH | TRBJ1-5 | few | NA | TRBV7-6
ASSPTRQGEAF | TRBJ1-1 | many | TRBD1 | TRBV18
ASSSRGFALSYNEQF | TRBJ2-1 | many | TRBD1 | TRBV7-2
ASSPTGSQPQH | TRBJ1-5 | many | NA | TRBV18
ASSLRTTGELF | TRBJ2-2 | NA | NA | TRBV11-3
ASSWGQGYSPLH | TRBJ1-6 | many | TRBD1 | TRBV7-9
ASSQDRWGTSYNEQF | TRBJ2-1 | NA | NA | TRBV3-1
ASSLWDRDYEQY | TRBJ2-7 | NA | TRBD1 | TRBV28
AIGPSNQPQH | TRBJ1-5 | NA | NA | TRBV10-3
ASSQGRGDSGANVLT | TRBJ2-6 | NA | NA | TRBV4-2
ASGGYRGGGYT | TRBJ1-2 | NA | TRBD1 | TRBV7-2
ASSVGTEQGGYT | TRBJ1-2 | NA | NA | TRBV9
ASSHPGGGEQF | TRBJ2-1 | once | TRBD2 | TRBV7-2
ASSPSENEQF | TRBJ2-1 | many | NA | TRBV3-1
ASSLTRTLLGSTDTQY | TRBJ2-3 | few | NA | TRBV7-8
ARSFGQTGPPNNYGYT | TRBJ1-2 | NA | NA | TRBV5-3
ASGLAGTSTDTQY | TRBJ2-3 | NA | TRBD2 | TRBV12-5
ASSELAGGFNEQF | TRBJ2-1 | few | TRBD2 | TRBV28
ASSAYRGRASGYT | TRBJ1-2 | many | TRBD1 | TRBV12-3/TRBV12-4
ASSSNPGTGGLGGYT | TRBJ1-2 | NA | TRBD1 | TRBV7-9
SARDNTGELF | TRBJ2-2 | many | NA | TRBV20-1
ASSLLAYEQY | TRBJ2-7 | few | NA | TRBV28
ASSDLRGEQY | TRBJ2-7 | NA | NA | TRBV28
ASRAHRETGLVNTEAF | TRBJ1-1 | many | NA | TRBV28
SVSDPRSTGELF | TRBJ2-2 | few | NA | TRBV29-1
ASSFLAGHTGELF | TRBJ2-2 | few | TRBD2 | TRBV12-3/TRBV12-4
ASSSDRGRFGAF | TRBJ1-1 | few | TRBD1 | TRBV27
ASSFWGGRNNYNEQF | TRBJ2-1 | NA | TRBD2 | TRBV27
ASSLYTGDGYT | TRBJ1-2 | NA | TRBD1 | TRBV5-6
SVPYAGELF | TRBJ2-2 | many | NA | TRBV29-1
ASSQEANSNQPQH | TRBJ1-5 | few | NA | TRBV4-2
SGRTGGHKDYGYT | TRBJ1-2 | many | TRBD1 | TRBV29-1
ASSPGDRGVGQPQH | TRBJ1-5 | many | TRBD1 | TRBV27